The next 10 T cell receptor beta chains were all read from a single sample in a study of beta chain features in type 1 diabetes (dated by TCRdb to 2017 to 2018). The library was built by means of the immunoSEQ multiplex PCR assay. The entire isolated RNA was reverse transcribed using the High Capacity cDNA Reverse Transcription Kit, and thus expressed TCRB transcripts were sequenced. The clones in this table, taken by TCRdb from immuneACCESS, are in-frame only. Not every clone is retained; where verified, under half of the shortfall comes from an unresolved V gene, and the cause of the rest is unknown. Counted in this sample were 620,000 or so clones; 15% to 17% of them appeared once. In total, the top ten clones hold approximately 0.087% of the sample. Sequencing was done on a sample of naive CD4+ T cells from blood. The sample's cell subset or site label, decoded: true naive CD4+ T cells. The source is a man between 18 and 29 years old in good health.

This clone came up a few times. This chain links TRBV7-2 with TRBJ2-3; D gene ambiguous. Trimming left V 4 bases short and J 1 base short, with 15 bases between. Germline V CDR1 and CDR2: SGHTA, FQGNSA. CDR3 length: 16 residues. The CDR3 loop is CASSYLDTRGTDTQYF. The CDR3 DNA reads as TGTGCCAGCAGCTACCTAGACACCAGAGGCACAGATACGCAGTATTTT.

This clone was counted a single time. The V call is TRBV27, the J call TRBJ2-7, with D unclear. V dropped 5 bases and J dropped 1 base, with 6 bases sitting between them. The CDR3 runs 12 residues. The V gene's germline CDR1 is MNHEY and CDR2 SMNVEV (reference sequence). The CDR3 sequence is CASSTRSYEQYF. CDR3 nucleotides: TGTGCCAGCAGTACGAGGTCCTACGAGCAGTACTTC.

This clone was counted a few times. The chain recombines TRBV5-1 with TRBJ2-1, with a possible D match to TRBD1 (5 bases). V lost 0 bases, J lost 8 bases, and 12 bases lay in between. The germline gives CDR1 SGHRS, CDR2 YFSETQ. This CDR3 spans 14 amino acids. This CDR3 reads CASSLAQGYDEQFF. The CDR3 DNA is TGCGCCAGCAGCTTGGCTCAGGGTTATGATGAGCAGTTCTTC.

This clone was counted only a few times. The rearrangement uses TRBV9 and TRBJ1-3; D uncertain. V gave up 4 bases and J gave up 9 bases, with 8 bases separating them. CDR1 is SGDLS and CDR2 is YYNGEE in the germline V gene. This CDR3 is built from 11 residues. CDR3 sequence (DNA): TGTGCCAGCAGCAACCCCAGCACCATATATTTT. It is translated as CASSNPSTIYF.

This clone has more than one count but fewer than ten. The rearrangement uses TRBV15 and TRBJ2-5; D unresolved. The length of the CDR3 is 14 residues. V shed 3 bases and J shed 1 base, with 9 bases lying between them. Germline V gene lookup returns CDR1 LNHNV and CDR2 YYDKDF (reference sequence). This CDR3 is CATSRNSIQETQYF. The CDR3 DNA is TGTGCCACCAGCAGGAACTCGATCCAAGAGACCCAGTACTTC.

This clone was seen a handful of times. V is TRBV29-1 and J is TRBJ2-7; 9 positions agree with TRBD1. The CDR3 has 13 amino acids. The germline V gene encodes CDR1 SQVTM and CDR2 ANQGSEA. V gave up 3 bases and J gave up 3 bases; unmatched junction bases: 3. DNA for the CDR3: TGCAGCGTTGAGCGGGACAGGGACTACGAGCAGTACTTC. Protein product: CSVERDRDYEQYF.

The chain recombines TRBV29-1 with TRBJ2-6; D is uncertain. The length of the CDR3 is 13 residues. In germline, CDR1 is SQVTM, CDR2 ANQGSEA. The V end lost 8 bases, the J end lost 1 base, and 9 bases lay between the germline ends. The CDR3 loop reads CSFIGSGANVLTF. The CDR3 region has the DNA TGCAGCTTTATCGGGTCTGGGGCCAACGTCCTGACTTTC.

The chain links TRBV7-2 to TRBJ1-1; a possible D gene is TRBD1 (5 bases). The CDR3 consists of 15 residues. V was shortened by 2 bases and J by 0 bases, with 10 bases between the two germline ends. Germline CDR1 and CDR2: SGHTA and FQGNSA. The CDR3 reads CASSLSGRVNTEAFF. CDR3 DNA sequence: TGTGCCAGCAGCTTATCAGGCAGGGTGAACACTGAAGCTTTCTTT.

This clone was detected only a few times. The CDR3 nucleotides are TGTGCCATCAGGGGGACTAGCGGGCAAGGAAGCTCCTACGAGCAGTACTTC. Encoded protein: CAIRGTSGQGSSYEQYF. The V and J genes are TRBV10-3 and TRBJ2-7, with 12 bases matching TRBD2. With V trimmed by 6 bases and J by 0 bases, 9 bases remained unmatched. Germline assignment: CDR1 ENHRY and CDR2 SYGVKD. The CDR3 length is 17 residues.

There are a few counts of this clone. The chain recombines TRBV29-1 with TRBJ2-7, with 8 bases matching TRBD1. Germline lookup yields CDR1 SQVTM and CDR2 ANQGSEA. The CDR3 runs to 14 residues. Germline trimming cut 1 base from V and 6 bases from J; bases unmatched to any gene: 8. The DNA of the CDR3 is TGCAGCGTTGAAGGGAGGACAGGGATAGCCGAGCAGTACTTC. Translated: CSVEGRTGIAEQYF.